This TCR beta chain comes out of a study of radiotherapy plus CTLA-4 blockade in lung cancer. Turning to the study itself: Across the patients, objective responses occurred in about 18%, and disease control in 30% to 35%.

Repertoires were generated with immunoSEQ multiplex PCR, while TCRdb's copy carries only in-frame clones and drops some. The profile shows some 46,000 clones, 75% to 85% of them singletons. Study-level findings and limits: Peripheral blood showed expansion of tumor-derived TCR clones after radiotherapy and ipilimumab.

The CDR3 sequence is 12 residues long. Germline values: CDR1 SGHDT, CDR2 YYEEEE. Trimming pared 3 bases from V and 15 bases from J, leaving 16 bases between. It was focal radiation plus CTLA-4 blockade with ipilimumab that patients with chemo-refractory metastatic non-small-cell lung cancer received. As to this clone: Its antigen is currently unknown.

The input for sequencing was peripheral blood, taken from a patient treated with radiotherapy plus ipilimumab. This chain joins TRBV5-6 and TRBJ2-4, with D possibly TRBD2 on 6 matching bases. The clonotype comes from a human donor with non-small cell lung cancer who had stable disease on radiotherapy plus ipilimumab. CDR3 amino acids: CASSSNQGGGYF. In DNA form, the CDR3 reads TGTGCCAGCAGCTCAAATCAGGGAGGTGGGTACTTC.